The 17 T cell receptor beta chains below were found in one sample sequenced in a study of blood T cell repertoires in COVID-19. Generated by immunoSEQ multiplex PCR, the TCRdb table keeps only in-frame clones and is missing some. The sample carries tens of thousands of clones, about 86% recorded once. Material: peripheral blood. The receptors shown here come from a man between 60 and 75 years old with acute or convalescent COVID-19.

This sequence joins TRBV5-1 and TRBJ2-3; D unclear. In germline, CDR1 is SGHRS, CDR2 YFSETQ. The CDR3 spans 15 residues. Trimming cost V 0 bases and J 2 bases, with 10 bases left between them. In nucleotides, the CDR3 is TGCGCCAGCAGCTTGGGCGCTTCCTTCACAGATACGCAGTATTTT. Its protein product is CASSLGASFTDTQYF. Complete variable domain (other parts from reference TRBV5-1 and TRBJ2-3): KAGVTQTPRYLIKTRGQQVTLSCSPISGHRSVSWYQQTPGQGLQFLFEYFSETQRNKGNFPGRFSGRQFSNSRSEMNVSTLELGDSALYLCASSLGASFTDTQYFGPGTRLTVL.

The J gene is TRBJ2-1, the V gene TRBV5-4; no definite D call. Deletions cut 0 bases from V and 9 bases from J, with 13 bases between. This CDR3 region has 14 residues. Germline V lookup: CDR1 SGHNT, CDR2 YYREEE (reference sequence). Here the CDR3 DNA reads TGTGCCAGCAGCTTGGCTCTAGAGGCGGTTGAGCAGTTCTTC. This codes for CASSLALEAVEQFF.

The V gene is TRBV12-3 or TRBV12-4, the J gene TRBJ1-2; 7 nucleotides align to TRBD1. The CDR3 consists of 13 residues. Losses at the gene ends were 8 bases for V and 2 bases for J; bases not matched to a gene: 5. The CDR3 loop reads CASVMTGNYGYTF. In nucleotides, the CDR3 is TGTGCCAGCGTAATGACAGGGAACTATGGCTACACCTTC.

The table lists this clone with a count of one. This rearrangement joins TRBV7-2 to TRBJ2-2, with D possibly TRBD2 on 6 matching bases. Germline CDR1 is SGHTA and CDR2 is FQGNSA. V was clipped by 1 base and J by 5 bases, with 11 bases between them. CDR3 size: 15 residues. CDR3 sequence (DNA): TGTGCCAGCAGCTTAGAGTGGGGGGTAACCGGGGAGCTGTTTTTT. It is translated as CASSLEWGVTGELFF.

The chain joins TRBV28 to TRBJ2-3, with D maybe TRBD1 (5 bases). The germline V and J ends were trimmed by 2 bases and 5 bases, with 14 bases remaining between them. This CDR3 contains 15 residues. The germline gives CDR1 MDHEN, CDR2 SYDVKM. The CDR3 loop is CASSLLGSRGDTQYF. The CDR3 DNA is TGTGCCAGCAGTTTACTGGGATCTAGGGGAGATACGCAGTATTTT.

This chain uses TRBV7-8 with TRBJ2-7, with 12 bases lining up with TRBD1. V shed 5 bases, J shed 6 bases, and the junction held 5 bases outside the gene matches. CDR3 size: 14 residues. CDR1 is SGHVS and CDR2 is FQNEAQ in the germline V gene. This CDR3 reads CASSPRDRGLEQYF. The CDR3 DNA is TGTGCCAGCAGCCCACGGGACAGGGGGCTCGAGCAGTACTTC.

The chain couples TRBV3-1 (or the pseudogene TRBV3-2) to TRBJ2-5, with D tentatively TRBD2 (6 bases). V lost 6 bases and J 0 bases, leaving 20 bases between the germline ends. The CDR3 covers 17 residues. Germline CDR1 is LGHDT and CDR2 is YNNKEL (reference sequence). CDR3 amino acids: CASSLAGGKGDQETQYF. The CDR3 DNA reads as TGTGCCAGCAGTTTGGCCGGGGGAAAAGGGGACCAAGAGACCCAGTACTTC.

This chain links TRBV7-3 with TRBJ2-7, with D possibly matching TRBD1 (5 bases). The CDR3 consists of 14 residues. CDR1 is SGHTA, CDR2 FQGTGA, per germline. V was trimmed by 2 bases and J by 3 bases, leaving 11 bases between them. The CDR3 sequence: CASSLDRGNYEQYF. For the CDR3, the DNA is TGTGCCAGCAGCTTAGATAGGGGTAACTACGAGCAGTACTTC.

The chain has TRBV27 and TRBJ1-4, with a possible D match to TRBD1 (6 bases). The CDR3 has 14 amino acids. CDR1 is MNHEY, CDR2 SMNVEV, per germline (reference sequence). V was trimmed by 6 bases and J by 8 bases, leaving 16 bases between them. The CDR3 DNA follows: TGTGCCAGCAGCCCCGGGGGGCCGAGGGAAAAACTGTTTTTT. This gives the protein CASSPGGPREKLFF. Drawing the rest from reference TRBV27 and TRBJ1-4, the complete variable domain is EAQVTQNPRYLITVTGKKLTVTCSQNMNHEYMSWYRQDPGLGLRQIYYSMNVEVTDKGDVPEGYKVSRKEKRNFPLILESPSPNQTSLYFCASSPGGPREKLFFGSGTQLSVL.

The CDR3 DNA reads TGTGCCAGTAGGGTGCCTTTCGGGAGTATCGGGGAGCTGTTTTTT. Its protein product is CASRVPFGSIGELFF. J is TRBJ2-2 and V is TRBV6-5; tentatively, D is TRBD2 (6 bases). Trimming removed 9 bases from V and 7 bases from J, with 21 bases in between. The CDR3 has 15 amino acids. Germline CDR1 and CDR2: MNHEY and SVGAGI.

This chain connects TRBV5-1 to TRBJ2-1; 9 bases line up with TRBD2. Germline V CDR1 and CDR2: SGHRS, YFSETQ. The CDR3 runs to 15 residues. The J segment lost 2 bases and the V segment lost 4 bases, leaving 4 bases of the junction unmatched. CDR3 coding DNA: TGCGCCAGCAGCATTAGCGGGAGAGCCTACAATGAGCAGTTCTTC. Translation: CASSISGRAYNEQFF.

The chain combines TRBV5-4 with TRBJ2-7, with D possibly TRBD2 on 6 matching bases. V lost 0 bases to trimming and J lost 2 bases, with 15 bases between them. This CDR3 is built from 16 residues. CDR1 SGHNT and CDR2 YYREEE come from the germline V gene (reference sequence). In DNA, the CDR3 is TGTGCCAGCAGCTTGGGGGGCGGGAAAGGAACCTACGAGCAGTACTTC. Its protein product is CASSLGGGKGTYEQYF.

Concerning this clone itself: A junction end diverges from the germline sequence, so it may reflect a read error. The chain is built from TRBV3-1 (or the pseudogene TRBV3-2) and TRBJ1-2, with 8 positions matching TRBD1. This CDR3 comprises 13 residues. The V gene's germline CDR1 is LGHDT and CDR2 YNNKEL (reference sequence). The CDR3: CASTQRQGRGYTF. DNA for the CDR3: TGTGCCAGCACCCAAAGACAGGGGAGGGGCTACACCTTC.

The chain links TRBV30 to TRBJ1-5, with D perhaps matching TRBD1 (6 bases). Germline lookup yields CDR1 GTSNPN and CDR2 SVGIG (reference sequence). Trimming took off 4 bases at V and 7 bases at J, with 11 bases between the two ends. This CDR3 spans 12 amino acids. Here the CDR3 reads CAWKGENQPQHF. In DNA form, the CDR3 reads TGTGCCTGGAAGGGGGAAAACCAGCCCCAGCATTTT.

V and J are TRBV4-1 and TRBJ1-2, with D uncertain. Germline V CDR1 and CDR2: MGHRA, YSYEKL. V was pared by 0 bases and J by 4 bases, with 9 bases between. CDR3 length: 14 amino acids. CDR3 nucleotide sequence: TGCGCCAGCAGCCAAGATGAGGATCCCTATGGCTACACCTTC. Residues: CASSQDEDPYGYTF.

The rearrangement links TRBV2 to TRBJ1-1; D is uncertain. This CDR3 has 13 residues. The V end lost 4 bases, the J end lost 2 bases, and 8 bases lay between the germline ends. The germline CDR1 and CDR2 sequences are SNHLY and FYNNEI. The CDR3: CASSGQANTEAFF. The CDR3 DNA sequence: TGTGCCAGCAGTGGGCAGGCAAACACTGAAGCTTTCTTT.

The CDR3 is CASSFSSGSWETQYF. The CDR3 DNA reads TGCGCCAGCAGCTTCTCTAGCGGGAGCTGGGAGACCCAGTACTTC. The chain uses TRBV5-1 and TRBJ2-5, with TRBD2 matching 10 bases. V lost 2 bases to trimming and J lost 5 bases; unmatched junction nucleotides: 6. The germline gives CDR1 SGHRS, CDR2 YFSETQ. This CDR3 is built from 15 residues.